A single sample gave rise to the 10 T cell receptor beta chains below, sequenced in a study of T-cell memory formation after mild COVID-19. Via MiXCR, TCRdb re-called the 5' RACE reads, giving one row per CDR3 protein. This table holds about 540,000 distinct CDR3 sequences, around 20% found once. Sequencing was carried out using PBMCs or a T cell subset sorted from them (not recorded which). The receptors were sampled from an adult woman who had mild COVID-19 (a few samples of this study predate the infection). Cell type and time point are not known.

The gene calls are TRBV21-1 and TRBJ2-4; the table calls TRBD2, which could not be checked here. TRBV21-1 is labeled a pseudogene. This CDR3 region has 21 residues. The CDR3 coding sequence is TGTGCCAGCAGCAAAGGGACTAGCGGGAGTCATGTGGGACTAGCCAAAAACATTCAGTACTTC. Protein sequence: CASSKGTSGSHVGLAKNIQYF.

This chain links TRBV12-3 or TRBV12-4 with TRBJ1-1; maybe TRBD1 (6 bases). The CDR3 is made up of 13 amino acids. The V and J ends lost 5 bases and 9 bases respectively, with 16 bases between them. The CDR3 sequence is CASSPDSPLQAFF. Here the CDR3 DNA reads TGTGCCAGCAGTCCGGACAGCCCATTGCAAGCTTTCTTT.

This clonotype was counted between two and nine times. The V gene is TRBV28, the J gene TRBJ2-2; D perhaps matches TRBD1 (7 bases). The CDR3 is made up of 16 amino acids. The ends were cut back, 3 bases at V and 6 bases at J, with 17 bases in the middle. The germline gives CDR1 MDHEN, CDR2 SYDVKM. In DNA, the CDR3 is TGTGCCAGCAGTTTTCAGGGCAGGGGGGACGCCGGGGAGCTGTTTTTT. Residues: CASSFQGRGDAGELFF. The variable domain in full, completed from reference TRBV28 and TRBJ2-2, reads DVKVTQSSRYLVKRTGEKVFLECVQDMDHENMFWYRQDPGLGLRLIYFSYDVKMKEKGDIPEGYSVSREKKERFSLILESASTNQTSMYLCASSFQGRGDAGELFFGEGSRLTVL.

The V gene is TRBV10-3, the J gene TRBJ1-5; no firm D call. This CDR3 is built from 12 residues. Per the germline V gene, CDR1 is ENHRY and CDR2 is SYGVKD. The V end lost 6 bases, the J end lost 4 bases, and 7 bases lay between the germline ends. The CDR3 DNA reads as TGTGCCATCAGGGCAGAAAATCAGCCCCAGCATTTT. Translating gives CAIRAENQPQHF.

The rearrangement links TRBV29-1 to TRBJ2-1, with D perhaps being TRBD1 or TRBD2 (5 bases each). Trimming removed 7 bases at V and 8 bases at J, with 12 bases between. CDR3 length: 11 residues. Germline V gene lookup returns CDR1 SQVTM and CDR2 ANQGSEA. The CDR3 DNA sequence: TGCAGCGGGGGTCGGGGCCATGAGCAGTTCTTC. Protein product: CSGGRGHEQFF.

This chain's CDR3 is CASSFGQEEYEQYF. In DNA form, the CDR3 reads TGTGCCAGCAGTTTCGGACAGGAAGAGTACGAGCAGTACTTC. The chain uses TRBV6-6 and TRBJ2-7; 7 bases agree with TRBD1. CDR3 length: 14 amino acids. Germline lookup yields CDR1 MNHNY and CDR2 SVGAGI (reference sequence). V was pared by 4 bases and J by 4 bases, with 7 bases of the junction left unmatched.

The chain has TRBV5-5 and TRBJ2-4; D is possibly TRBD2 (5 bases). This CDR3 region has 15 residues. In germline, CDR1 is SGHKS, CDR2 YYEKEE (reference sequence). V lost 6 bases to trimming and J lost 0 bases, with 13 bases between them. The chain's CDR3 is CASTPGGLAKNIQYF. The CDR3 nucleotides read TGTGCCAGCACCCCCGGCGGGCTAGCCAAAAACATTCAGTACTTC.

The chain has TRBV18 and TRBJ2-3; TRBD2 agrees at 10 bases. The V gene end was trimmed by 5 bases and the J gene end by 4 bases; junction bases not matched to a gene: 6. Germline V CDR1 and CDR2: KGHSH, LQKENI. The CDR3 loop spans 15 amino acids. The CDR3 DNA follows: TGTGCCAGCTCAAGCCTAGCGGGAGCCCCAGATACGCAGTATTTT. This codes for CASSSLAGAPDTQYF.

This clonotype appeared a few times. V and J are TRBV20-1 and TRBJ1-5, with D possibly being TRBD1 (6 bases). Trimming left V 6 bases short and J 1 base short, with 16 bases between. The CDR3 contains 15 residues. Germline CDR1 is DFQATT and CDR2 is SNEGSKA (reference sequence). CDR3 sequence (DNA): TGCAGTGCAAGACATCAGGGGACCAGCAATCAGCCCCAGCATTTT. This codes for CSARHQGTSNQPQHF.

This clonotype was seen a few times. The chain couples TRBV6-5 to TRBJ1-1; 9 bases map to TRBD1. The germline gives CDR1 MNHEY, CDR2 SVGAGI. The CDR3 consists of 16 residues. V dropped 3 bases and J dropped 1; count of bases not matched to a gene: 6. CDR3 in DNA: TGTGCCAGCAGTTATCCCGGGACAGGGTCGAACACTGAAGCTTTCTTT. Translating it yields CASSYPGTGSNTEAFF.